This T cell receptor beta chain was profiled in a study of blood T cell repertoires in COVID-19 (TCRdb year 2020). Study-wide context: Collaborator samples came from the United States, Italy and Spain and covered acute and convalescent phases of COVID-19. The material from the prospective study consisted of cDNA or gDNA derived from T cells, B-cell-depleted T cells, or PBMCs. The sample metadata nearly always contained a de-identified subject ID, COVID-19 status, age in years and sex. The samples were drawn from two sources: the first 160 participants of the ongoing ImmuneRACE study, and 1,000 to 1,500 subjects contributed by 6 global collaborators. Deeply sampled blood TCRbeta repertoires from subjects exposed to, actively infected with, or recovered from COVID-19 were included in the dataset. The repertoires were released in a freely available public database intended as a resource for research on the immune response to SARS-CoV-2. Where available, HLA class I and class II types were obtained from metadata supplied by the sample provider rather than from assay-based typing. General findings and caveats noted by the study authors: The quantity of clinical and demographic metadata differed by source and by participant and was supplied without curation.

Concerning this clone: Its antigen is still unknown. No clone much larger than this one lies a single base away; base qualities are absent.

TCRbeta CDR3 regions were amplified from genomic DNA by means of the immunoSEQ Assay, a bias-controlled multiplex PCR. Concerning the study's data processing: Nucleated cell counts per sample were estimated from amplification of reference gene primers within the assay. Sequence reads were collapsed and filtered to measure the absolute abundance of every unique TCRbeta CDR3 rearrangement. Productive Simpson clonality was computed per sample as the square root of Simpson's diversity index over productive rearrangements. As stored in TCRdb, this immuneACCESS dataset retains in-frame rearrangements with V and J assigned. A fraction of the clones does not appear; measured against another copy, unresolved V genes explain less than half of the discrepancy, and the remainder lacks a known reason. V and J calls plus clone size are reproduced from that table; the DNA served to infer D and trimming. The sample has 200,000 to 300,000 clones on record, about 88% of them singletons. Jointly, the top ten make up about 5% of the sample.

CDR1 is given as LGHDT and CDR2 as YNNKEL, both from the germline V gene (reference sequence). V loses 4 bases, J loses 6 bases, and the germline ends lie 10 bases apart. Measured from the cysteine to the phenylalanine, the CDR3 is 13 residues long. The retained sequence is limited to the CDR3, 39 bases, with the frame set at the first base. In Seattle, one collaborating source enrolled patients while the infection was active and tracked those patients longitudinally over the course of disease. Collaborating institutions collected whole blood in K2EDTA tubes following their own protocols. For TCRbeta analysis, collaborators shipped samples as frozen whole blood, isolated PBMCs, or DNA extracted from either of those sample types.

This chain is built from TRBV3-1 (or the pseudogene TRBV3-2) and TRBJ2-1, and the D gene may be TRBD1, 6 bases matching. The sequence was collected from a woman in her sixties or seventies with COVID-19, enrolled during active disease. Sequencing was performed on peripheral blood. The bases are TGTGCCAGCAGCCGGAAACAGGGCAATGAGCAGTTCTTC. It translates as CASSRKQGNEQFF.